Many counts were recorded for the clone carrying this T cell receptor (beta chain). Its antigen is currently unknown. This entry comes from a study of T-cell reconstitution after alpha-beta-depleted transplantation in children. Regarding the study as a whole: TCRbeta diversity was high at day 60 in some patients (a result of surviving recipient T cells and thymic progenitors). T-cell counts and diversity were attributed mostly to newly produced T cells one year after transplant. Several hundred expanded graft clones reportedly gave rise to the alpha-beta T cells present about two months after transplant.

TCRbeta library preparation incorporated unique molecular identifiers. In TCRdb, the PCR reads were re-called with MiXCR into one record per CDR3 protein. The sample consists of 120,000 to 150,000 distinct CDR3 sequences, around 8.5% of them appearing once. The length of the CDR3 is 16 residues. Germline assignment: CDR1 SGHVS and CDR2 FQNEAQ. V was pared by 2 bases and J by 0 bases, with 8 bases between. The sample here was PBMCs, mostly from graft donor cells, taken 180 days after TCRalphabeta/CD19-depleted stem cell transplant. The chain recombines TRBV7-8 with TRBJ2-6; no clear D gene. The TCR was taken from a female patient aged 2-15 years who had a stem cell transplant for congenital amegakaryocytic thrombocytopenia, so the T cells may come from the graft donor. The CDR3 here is CASSLRSGSGANVLTF. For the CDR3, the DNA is TGTGCCAGCAGCTTACGGTCGGGCTCTGGGGCCAACGTCCTGACTTTC.